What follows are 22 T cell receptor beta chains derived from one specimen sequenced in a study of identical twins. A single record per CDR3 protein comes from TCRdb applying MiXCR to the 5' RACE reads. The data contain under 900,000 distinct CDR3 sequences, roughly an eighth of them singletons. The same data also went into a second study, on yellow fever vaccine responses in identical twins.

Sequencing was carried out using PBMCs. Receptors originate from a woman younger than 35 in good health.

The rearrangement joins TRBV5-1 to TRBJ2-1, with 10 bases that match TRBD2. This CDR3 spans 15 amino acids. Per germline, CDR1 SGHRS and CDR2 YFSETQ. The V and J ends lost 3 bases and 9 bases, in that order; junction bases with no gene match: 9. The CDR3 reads CASSWPSGSSGEQFF. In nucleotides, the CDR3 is TGCGCCAGCAGCTGGCCTAGCGGGAGTTCGGGTGAGCAGTTCTTC.

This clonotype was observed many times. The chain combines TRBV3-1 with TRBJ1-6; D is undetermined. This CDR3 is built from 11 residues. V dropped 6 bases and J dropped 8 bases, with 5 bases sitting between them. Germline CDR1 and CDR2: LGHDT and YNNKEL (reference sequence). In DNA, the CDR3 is TGTGCCAGCAGAATCTATTCACCCCTCCACTTT. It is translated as CASRIYSPLHF. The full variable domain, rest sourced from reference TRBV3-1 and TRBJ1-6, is DTAVSQTPKYLVTQMGNDKSIKCEQNLGHDTMYWYKQDSKKFLKIMFSYNNKELIINETVPNRFSPKSPDKAHLNLHINSLELGDSAVYFCASRIYSPLHFGNGTRLTVT.

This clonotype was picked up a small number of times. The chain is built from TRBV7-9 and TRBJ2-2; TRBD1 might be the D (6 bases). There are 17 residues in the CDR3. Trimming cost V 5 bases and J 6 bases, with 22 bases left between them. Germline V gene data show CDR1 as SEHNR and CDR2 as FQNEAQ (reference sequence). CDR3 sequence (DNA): TGTGCCAGCAGCCCACAGGGACAACACGACGGGTCCGGGGAGCTGTTTTTT. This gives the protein CASSPQGQHDGSGELFF.

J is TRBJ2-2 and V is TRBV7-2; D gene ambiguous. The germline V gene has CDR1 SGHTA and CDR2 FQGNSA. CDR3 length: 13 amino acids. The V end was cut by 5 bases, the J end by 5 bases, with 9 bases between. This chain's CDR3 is CASSAHSTGELFF. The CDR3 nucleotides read TGTGCCAGCAGCGCCCATAGTACCGGGGAGCTGTTTTTT.

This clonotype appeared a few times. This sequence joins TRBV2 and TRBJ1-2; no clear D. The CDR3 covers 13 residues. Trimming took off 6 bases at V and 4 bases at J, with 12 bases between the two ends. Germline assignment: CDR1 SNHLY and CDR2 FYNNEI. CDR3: CASSERPGYGYTF. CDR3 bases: TGTGCCAGCAGCGAAAGGCCAGGCTATGGCTACACCTTC.

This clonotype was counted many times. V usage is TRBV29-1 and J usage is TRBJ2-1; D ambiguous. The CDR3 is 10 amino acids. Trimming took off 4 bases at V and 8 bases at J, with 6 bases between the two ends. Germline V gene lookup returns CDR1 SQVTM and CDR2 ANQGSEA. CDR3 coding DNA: TGCAGCGTTGGCACATATGAGCAGTTCTTC. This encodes CSVGTYEQFF.

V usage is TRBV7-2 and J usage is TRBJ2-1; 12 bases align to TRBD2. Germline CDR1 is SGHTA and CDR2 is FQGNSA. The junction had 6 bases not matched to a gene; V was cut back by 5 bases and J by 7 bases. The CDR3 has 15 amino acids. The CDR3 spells CASSINGLAGNEQFF. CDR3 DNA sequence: TGTGCCAGCAGCATAAATGGACTAGCGGGAAATGAGCAGTTCTTC.

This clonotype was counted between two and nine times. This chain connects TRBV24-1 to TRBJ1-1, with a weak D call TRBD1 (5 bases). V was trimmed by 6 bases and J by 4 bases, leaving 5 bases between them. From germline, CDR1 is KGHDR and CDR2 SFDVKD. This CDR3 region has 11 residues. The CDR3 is CATSQGTEAFF. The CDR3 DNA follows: TGTGCCACCAGTCAGGGCACTGAAGCTTTCTTT.

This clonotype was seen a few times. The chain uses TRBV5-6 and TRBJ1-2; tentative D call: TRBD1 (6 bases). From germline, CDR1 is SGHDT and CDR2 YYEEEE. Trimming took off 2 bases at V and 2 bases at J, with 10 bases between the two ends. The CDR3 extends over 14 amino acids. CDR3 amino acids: CASSLGGINYGYTF. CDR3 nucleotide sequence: TGTGCCAGCAGCTTAGGGGGGATCAACTATGGCTACACCTTC.

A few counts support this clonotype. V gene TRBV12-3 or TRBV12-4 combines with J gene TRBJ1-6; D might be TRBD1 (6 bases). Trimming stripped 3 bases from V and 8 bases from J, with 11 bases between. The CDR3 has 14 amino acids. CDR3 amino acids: CASSFRGADSPLHF. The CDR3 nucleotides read TGTGCCAGCAGTTTCCGGGGGGCCGATTCACCCCTCCACTTT.

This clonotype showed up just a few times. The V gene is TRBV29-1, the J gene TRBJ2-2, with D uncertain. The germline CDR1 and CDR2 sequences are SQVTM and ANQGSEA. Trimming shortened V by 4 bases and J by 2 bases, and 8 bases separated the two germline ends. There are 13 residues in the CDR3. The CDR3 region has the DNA TGCAGCGTTGGGTACAGTAACACCGGGGAGCTGTTTTTT. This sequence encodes CSVGYSNTGELFF.

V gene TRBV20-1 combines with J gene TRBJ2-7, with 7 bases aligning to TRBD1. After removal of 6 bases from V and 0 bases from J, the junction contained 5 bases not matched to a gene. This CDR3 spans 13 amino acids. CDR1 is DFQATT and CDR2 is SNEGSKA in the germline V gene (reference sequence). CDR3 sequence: CSANRGLSYEQYF. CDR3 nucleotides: TGCAGTGCAAACAGGGGCCTCTCCTACGAGCAGTACTTC.

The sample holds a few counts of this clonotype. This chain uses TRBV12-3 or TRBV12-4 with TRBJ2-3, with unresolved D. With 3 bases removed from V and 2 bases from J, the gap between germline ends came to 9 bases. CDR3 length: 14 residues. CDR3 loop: CASSFRAYTDTQYF. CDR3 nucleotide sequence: TGTGCCAGCAGTTTTCGAGCCTACACAGATACGCAGTATTTT.

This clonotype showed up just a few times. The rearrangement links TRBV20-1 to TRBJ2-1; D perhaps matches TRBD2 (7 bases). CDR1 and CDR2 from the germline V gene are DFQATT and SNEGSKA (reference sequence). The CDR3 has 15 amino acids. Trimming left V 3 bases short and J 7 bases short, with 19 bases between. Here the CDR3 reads CSARGAGAGYNEQFF. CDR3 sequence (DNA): TGCAGTGCTAGGGGCGCGGGGGCCGGTTATAATGAGCAGTTCTTC.

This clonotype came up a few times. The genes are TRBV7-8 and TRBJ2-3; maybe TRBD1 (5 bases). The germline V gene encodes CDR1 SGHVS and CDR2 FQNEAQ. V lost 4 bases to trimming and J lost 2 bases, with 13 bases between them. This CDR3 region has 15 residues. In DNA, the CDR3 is TGTGCCAGCAGCTCTGTGGGGCAAACCACAGATACGCAGTATTTT. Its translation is CASSSVGQTTDTQYF. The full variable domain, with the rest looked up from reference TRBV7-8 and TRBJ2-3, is GAGVSQSPRYKVAKRGQDVALRCDPISGHVSLFWYQQALGQGPEFLTYFQNEAQLDKSGLPSDRFFAERPEGSVSTLKIQRTQQEDSAVYLCASSSVGQTTDTQYFGPGTRLTVL.

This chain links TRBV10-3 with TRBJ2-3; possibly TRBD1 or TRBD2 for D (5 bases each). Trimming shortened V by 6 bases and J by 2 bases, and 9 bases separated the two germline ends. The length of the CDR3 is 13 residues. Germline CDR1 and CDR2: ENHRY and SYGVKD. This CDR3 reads CAIRGDPTDTQYF. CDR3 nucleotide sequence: TGTGCCATCAGGGGGGACCCCACAGATACGCAGTATTTT.

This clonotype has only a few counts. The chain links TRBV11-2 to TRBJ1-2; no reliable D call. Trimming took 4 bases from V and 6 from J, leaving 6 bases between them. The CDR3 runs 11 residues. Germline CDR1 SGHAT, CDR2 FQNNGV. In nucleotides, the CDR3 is TGTGCCAGCAGCTCGGGCGATGGCTACACCTTC. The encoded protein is CASSSGDGYTF.

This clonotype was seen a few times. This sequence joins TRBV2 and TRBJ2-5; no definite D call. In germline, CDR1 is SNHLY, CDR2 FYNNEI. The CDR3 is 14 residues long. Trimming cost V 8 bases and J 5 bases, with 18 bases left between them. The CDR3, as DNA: TGTGCCAGCCCCGCTCGAGGCCCAGTGGAGACCCAGTACTTC. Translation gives CASPARGPVETQYF.

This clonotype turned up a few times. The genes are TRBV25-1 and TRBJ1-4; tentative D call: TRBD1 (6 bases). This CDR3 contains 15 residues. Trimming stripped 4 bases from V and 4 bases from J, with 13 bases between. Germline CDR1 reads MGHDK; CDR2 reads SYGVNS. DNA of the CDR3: TGTGCCAGCAGTGCTATCCAGGGGAATAATGAAAAACTGTTTTTT. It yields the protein CASSAIQGNNEKLFF.

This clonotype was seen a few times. The CDR3 sequence: CASSYFGQGLNEQFF. CDR3 nucleotide sequence: TGTGCCAGCAGTTATTTCGGACAGGGTCTCAATGAGCAGTTCTTC. V and J are TRBV6-5 and TRBJ2-1, with 8 nucleotides matching TRBD1. Looked up from germline, CDR1 is MNHEY and CDR2 is SVGAGI. This CDR3 has 15 amino acids. Trimming cost V 3 bases and J 6 bases; bases outside gene matches: 7.

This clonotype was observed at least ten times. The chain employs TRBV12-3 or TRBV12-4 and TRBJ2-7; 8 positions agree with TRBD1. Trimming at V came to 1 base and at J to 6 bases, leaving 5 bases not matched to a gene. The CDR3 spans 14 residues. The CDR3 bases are TGTGCCAGCAGTTTAGTACGGACAGGGTTCGAGCAGTACTTC. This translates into CASSLVRTGFEQYF.

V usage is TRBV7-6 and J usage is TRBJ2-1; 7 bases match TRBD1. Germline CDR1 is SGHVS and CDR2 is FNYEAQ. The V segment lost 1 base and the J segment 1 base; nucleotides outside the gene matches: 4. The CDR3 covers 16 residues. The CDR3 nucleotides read TGTGCCAGCAGCTTAGGATCGACAGGGTCCTACAATGAGCAGTTCTTC. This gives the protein CASSLGSTGSYNEQFF.